This record covers a single T cell receptor beta chain. The antigen is undetermined. The source of the sample is a study of persistence of HIV-infected CD4 T cells. Sequencing used immunoSEQ version 4 in survey mode. Using immunoSEQ multiplex PCR, the repertoire was profiled, and TCRdb retains in-frame clones only, with some absent. The data show 25,000 to 35,000 clones, with around 80% seen just once and 0.81% held by the top ten. The CDR3 has 12 amino acids. Germline loops: CDR1 KGHDR, CDR2 SFDVKD. Deletions cut 10 bases from V and 7 bases from J, with 12 bases between. Cells were stimulated with CMV-infected fibroblast lysates at 10 ug/mL. Memory cells lacking CD40L and CD69 with high CD45RO were sorted. Donors had CD4+ T cell counts above 400 cells/uL and were CMV-seropositive. Anti-CD28/CD49d costimulation, CD40-blocking antibody and enfuvirtide were given to CD8-depleted PBMCs for about 17 hours.

General study findings and limits: TCRbeta richness was lower in CMV- and Gag-responding cells than in anti-CD3/anti-CD28-responding cells.

This clonotype was sampled from an adult woman with HIV who was CMV-seropositive. The chain joins TRBV24-1 to TRBJ1-4, with unresolved D. The sequenced sample was CD4+ T cells sorted from PBMCs after approximately 20-hour stimulation, obtained from a patient who received antiretroviral therapy. CDR3 protein: CATRAKGEKLFF. In nucleotides, the CDR3 is TGTGCCACTCGGGCAAAGGGTGAAAAACTGTTTTTT.